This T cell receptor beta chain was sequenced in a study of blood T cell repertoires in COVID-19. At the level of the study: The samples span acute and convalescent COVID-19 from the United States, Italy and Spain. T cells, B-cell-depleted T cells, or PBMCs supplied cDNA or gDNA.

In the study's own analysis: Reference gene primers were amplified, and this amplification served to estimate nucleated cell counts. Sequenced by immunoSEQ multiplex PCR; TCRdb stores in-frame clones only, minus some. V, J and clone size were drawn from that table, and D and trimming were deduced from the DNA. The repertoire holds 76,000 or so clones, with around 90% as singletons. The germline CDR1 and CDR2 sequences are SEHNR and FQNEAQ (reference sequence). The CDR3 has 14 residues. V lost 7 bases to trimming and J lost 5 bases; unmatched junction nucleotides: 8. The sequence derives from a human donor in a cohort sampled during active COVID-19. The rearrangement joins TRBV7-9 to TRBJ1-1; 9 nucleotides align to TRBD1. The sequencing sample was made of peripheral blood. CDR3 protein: CASITDRGVTEAFF. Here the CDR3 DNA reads TGTGCCAGCATCACGGACAGGGGTGTGACTGAAGCTTTCTTT.